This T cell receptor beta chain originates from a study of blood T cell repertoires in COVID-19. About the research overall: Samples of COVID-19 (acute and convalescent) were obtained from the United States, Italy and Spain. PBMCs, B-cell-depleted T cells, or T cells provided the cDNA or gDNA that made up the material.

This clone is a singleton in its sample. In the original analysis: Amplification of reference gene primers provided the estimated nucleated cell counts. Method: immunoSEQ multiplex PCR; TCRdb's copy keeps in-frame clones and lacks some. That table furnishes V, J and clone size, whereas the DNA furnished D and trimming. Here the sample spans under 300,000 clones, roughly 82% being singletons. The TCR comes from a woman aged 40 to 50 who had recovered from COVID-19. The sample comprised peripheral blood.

The CDR3 DNA sequence: TGTGCCAGCACCACTAAGAGGGGGGGAAGCACTGAAGCTTTCTTT. Its protein product is CASTTKRGGSTEAFF. This rearrangement joins TRBV6-5 to TRBJ1-1, with D possibly matching TRBD1 (6 bases). CDR3 length equals 15 residues. Germline V lookup: CDR1 MNHEY, CDR2 SVGAGI. V gave up 7 bases and J gave up 4 bases, with 19 bases separating them.